This T cell receptor (beta chain) was sequenced during a study of blood T cells in healthy people across ages. Study-wide points: Possibly, changes in expanded clonotypes were confounded because donor CMV status was unknown. Compared with aged donors, long-lived donors showed fewer expanded clones, suggesting selection.

As for this clonotype: Its antigen is undetermined.

This CDR3 is 13 amino acids long. Germline assignment: CDR1 DFQATT and CDR2 SNEGSKA (reference sequence). For the second PCR, which ran for roughly 6 to 12 cycles, a sample-barcoded 5' primer and a J-beta primer mix were used. TCRdb ran MiXCR on the 5' RACE reads and lists one entry per CDR3 protein. Seen here are 580,000 or so distinct CDR3 sequences, 45% to 55% observed once, and the top ten hold around 23%. Sequences were obtained from blood. The rearrangement joins TRBV20-1 to TRBJ2-7; 7 bases are shared with TRBD1. The J call is in doubt because the DNA end fits TRBJ2-4 better. This receptor was taken from a man older than 75 in good health. CDR3 DNA: TGCAGTGCTAGAGAACAGGGGAGAAACATTCAGTACTTC. Translation gives CSAREQGRNIQYF.